Listed below are T cell receptor beta chains from one sample, sequenced in a study of early T cells in non-severe SARS-CoV-2 infection. TCRdb re-analysed the 5' RACE reads in MiXCR, keeping a single row per CDR3 protein. The sample consists of fewer than 85,000 distinct CDR3 sequences, roughly 12% of them appearing once. Specimen: whole blood, collected at baseline. The source of these receptors is an adult who was a healthcare worker with PCR-confirmed SARS-CoV-2 infection or an uninfected control (not recorded which). The CDR3 runs from the conserved cysteine through the conserved F or W. A D gene is named only where the DNA matches it firmly. The size entry is marked missing in some rows and otherwise reads once, few, many or a size class.

abundance,d_gene,v_gene,j_gene,CDR3aa,CDR3nt
.,.,TRBV2,TRBJ1-4,CASSEEGGEKLFF,TGTGCCAGCAGTGAAGAGGGTGGAGAAAAACTGTTTTTT
.,TRBD1,TRBV23-1,TRBJ2-2,CASSQSLDRGESGELFF,TGCGCCAGCAGTCAATCCCTCGACAGGGGGGAATCCGGGGAGCTGTTTTTT
many,TRBD1,TRBV5-4,TRBJ2-2,CASSPGTGPNTGELFF,TGTGCCAGCAGCCCCGGGACAGGGCCTAACACCGGGGAGCTGTTTTTT
few,TRBD1,TRBV12-3/TRBV12-4,TRBJ2-5,CASRTGGETQYF,TGTGCCAGCAGAACAGGGGGAGAGACCCAGTACTTC
many,TRBD2,TRBV20-1,TRBJ2-1,CSARLAGINEQFF,TGCAGTGCGCGACTAGCGGGGATCAATGAGCAGTTCTTC
many,.,TRBV11-2,TRBJ2-7,CASSLVARVFDEQYF,TGTGCCAGCAGCTTAGTAGCCAGGGTCTTTGACGAGCAGTACTTC
.,.,TRBV18,TRBJ2-7,CTSSPKLGTPYEQYF,TGTACCAGCTCACCAAAGTTGGGGACACCGTACGAGCAGTACTTC
.,.,TRBV28,TRBJ2-2,CAARGRPPAGTGELFF,TGTGCCGCCCGTGGGAGACCGCCAGCGGGCACCGGGGAGCTGTTTTTT
many,TRBD1,TRBV11-2,TRBJ1-2,CASSPRGIYGYTF,TGTGCCAGCAGCCCCAGGGGGATATATGGCTACACCTTC
.,.,TRBV6-2/TRBV6-3,TRBJ1-1,CASSWGRAEAFF,TGTGCCAGCAGTTGGGGGCGTGCTGAAGCTTTCTTT
.,.,TRBV28,TRBJ1-1,CASSGQMNTEAFF,TGTGCCAGCAGTGGACAGATGAACACTGAAGCTTTCTTT
few,TRBD2,TRBV5-6,TRBJ2-1,CASRKASGLESLEQFF,TGTGCCAGCAGAAAAGCTTCGGGACTAGAATCTCTTGAGCAGTTCTTC
few,TRBD2,TRBV7-2,TRBJ2-1,CASSRTGTSGGASNNEQFF,TGTGCCAGCAGCAGAACCGGGACTAGCGGGGGGGCCTCTAACAATGAGCAGTTCTTC
.,.,TRBV5-5,TRBJ2-5,CASSFRAPPEGRFSETQYF,TGTGCCAGCAGCTTCCGTGCCCCCCCCGAGGGCAGGTTTTCGGAGACCCAGTACTTC
.,TRBD2,TRBV28,TRBJ2-5,CASSLMTSGGQETQYF,TGTGCCAGCAGTTTAATGACTAGCGGGGGCCAAGAGACCCAGTACTTC